This TCR beta chain was observed in a study of early T cells in non-severe SARS-CoV-2 infection. Study at large: Whole-blood bulk RNA, unsorted, was sequenced, and chains were unpaired.

The germline V and J ends were trimmed by 7 bases and 6 bases, with 19 bases remaining between them. This CDR3 has 14 residues. Looked up from germline, CDR1 is SQVTM and CDR2 is ANQGSEA. The study, taken as a whole, reports: In VDJdb matching, anti-spike CD8 responses were favored while private and CD4 specificities went missing.

MiXCR, applied by TCRdb to the 5' RACE reads, yields one record per CDR3 protein. The sample lists around 48,000 distinct CDR3 sequences; less than 15% were seen once. This clonotype was detected many times. Its antigen is not identified. The source material was whole blood. This chain links TRBV29-1 with TRBJ1-5, with D uncertain. The clonotype comes from an adult who was a healthcare worker with PCR-confirmed SARS-CoV-2 infection or an uninfected control (not recorded which). This CDR3 is CSAVDGSGSQPQHF. As DNA, the CDR3 is TGCAGCGCCGTAGACGGGTCGGGGAGTCAGCCCCAGCATTTT.